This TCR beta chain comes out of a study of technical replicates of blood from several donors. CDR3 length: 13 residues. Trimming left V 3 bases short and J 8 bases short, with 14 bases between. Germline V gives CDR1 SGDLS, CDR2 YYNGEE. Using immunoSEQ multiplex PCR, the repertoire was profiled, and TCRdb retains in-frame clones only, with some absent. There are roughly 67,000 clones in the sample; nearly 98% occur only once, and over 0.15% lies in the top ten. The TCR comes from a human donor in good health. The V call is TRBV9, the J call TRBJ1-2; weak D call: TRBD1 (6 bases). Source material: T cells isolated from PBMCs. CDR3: CASSEQGILGYTF. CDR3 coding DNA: TGTGCCAGCAGCGAACAGGGAATCCTGGGCTACACCTTC.